This TCR beta chain originates from a study of OX40 agonist ivuxolimab in advanced cancers. Overall study: Patients assigned to dose escalation were diagnosed with hepatocellular carcinoma, melanoma, renal cell or head and neck cancer. Of the patients, three showed partial responses, one with hepatocellular carcinoma and two with cutaneous melanoma.

Germline V gene sequence: CDR1 MNHNY, CDR2 SVGAGI (reference sequence). Trimming removed 7 bases at V and 4 bases at J, with 12 bases between. This CDR3 spans 13 amino acids. Remarks on this clone: What it binds is not known.

Clones were sequenced by immunoSEQ multiplex PCR, and TCRdb holds only the in-frame ones, with some missing. This sample yields 80,000 to 95,000 clones, of which about 89% are seen a single time; about 9% belongs to the top ten. The study's findings and limits: Relative to CD4+ cells, CD8+ T cells on average had more expanded clones. Antigen specificity of clonally expanded peripheral T cells was not established.

The V and J genes are TRBV6-6 and TRBJ2-3; D may be TRBD2 (6 bases). The TCR originated in an adult with an advanced solid tumor such as melanoma, head and neck, liver or kidney cancer. Sample: CD4+ or CD8+ T cells sorted from blood, taken in a trial of the OX40 agonist ivuxolimab. The CDR3 region has the DNA TGTGCCAGCACCGGGAGCTCGGCAGATACGCAGTATTTT. Translated, it gives CASTGSSADTQYF.